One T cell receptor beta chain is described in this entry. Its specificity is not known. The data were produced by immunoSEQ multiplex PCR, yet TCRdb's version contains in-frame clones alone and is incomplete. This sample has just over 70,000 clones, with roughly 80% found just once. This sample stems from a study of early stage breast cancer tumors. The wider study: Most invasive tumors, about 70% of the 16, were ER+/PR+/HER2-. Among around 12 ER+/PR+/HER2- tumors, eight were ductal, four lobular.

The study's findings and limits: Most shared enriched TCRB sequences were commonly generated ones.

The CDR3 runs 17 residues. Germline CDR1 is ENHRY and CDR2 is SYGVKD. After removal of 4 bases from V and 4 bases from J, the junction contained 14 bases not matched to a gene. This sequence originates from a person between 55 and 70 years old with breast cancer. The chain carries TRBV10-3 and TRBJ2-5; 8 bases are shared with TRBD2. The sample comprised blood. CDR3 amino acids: CAISGPPERGTPETQYF. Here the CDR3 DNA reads TGTGCCATCAGTGGCCCTCCGGAGCGGGGGACCCCAGAGACCCAGTACTTC.